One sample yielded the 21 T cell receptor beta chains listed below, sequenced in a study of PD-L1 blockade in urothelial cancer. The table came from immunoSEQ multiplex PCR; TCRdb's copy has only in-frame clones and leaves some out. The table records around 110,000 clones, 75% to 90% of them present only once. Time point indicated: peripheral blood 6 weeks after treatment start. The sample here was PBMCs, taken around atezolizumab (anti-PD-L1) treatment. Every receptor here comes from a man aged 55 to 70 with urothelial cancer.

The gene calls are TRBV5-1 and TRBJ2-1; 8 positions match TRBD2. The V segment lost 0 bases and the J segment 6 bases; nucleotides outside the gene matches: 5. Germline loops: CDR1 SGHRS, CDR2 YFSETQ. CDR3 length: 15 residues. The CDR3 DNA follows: TGCGCCAGCAGCTTGGAGACTAGCGTAGTCAATGAGCAGTTCTTC. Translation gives CASSLETSVVNEQFF.

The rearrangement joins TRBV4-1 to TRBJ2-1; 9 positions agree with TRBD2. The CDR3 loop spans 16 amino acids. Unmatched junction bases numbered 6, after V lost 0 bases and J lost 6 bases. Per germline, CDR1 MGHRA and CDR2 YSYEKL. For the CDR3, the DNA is TGCGCCAGCAGCCAAGAAGGGGCAGCGGGGGGCAATGAGCAGTTCTTC. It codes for CASSQEGAAGGNEQFF.

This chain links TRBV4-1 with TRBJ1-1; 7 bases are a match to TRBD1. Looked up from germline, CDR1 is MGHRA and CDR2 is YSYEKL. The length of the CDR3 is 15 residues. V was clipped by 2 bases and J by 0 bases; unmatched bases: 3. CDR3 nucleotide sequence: TGCGCCAGCAGCCAACCGGACAGGTTGAACACTGAAGCTTTCTTT. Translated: CASSQPDRLNTEAFF.

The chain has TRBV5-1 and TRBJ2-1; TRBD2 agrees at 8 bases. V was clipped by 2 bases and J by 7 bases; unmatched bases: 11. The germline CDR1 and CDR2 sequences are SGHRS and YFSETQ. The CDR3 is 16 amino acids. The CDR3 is CASSFRAAGDGNEQFF. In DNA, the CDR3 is TGCGCCAGCAGCTTCCGGGCAGCGGGAGATGGGAATGAGCAGTTCTTC.

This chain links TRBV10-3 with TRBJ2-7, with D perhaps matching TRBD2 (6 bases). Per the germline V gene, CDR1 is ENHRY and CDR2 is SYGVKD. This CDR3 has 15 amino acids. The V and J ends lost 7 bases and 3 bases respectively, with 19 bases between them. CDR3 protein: CAITPTVGRNYEQYF. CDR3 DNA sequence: TGTGCCATCACCCCGACAGTTGGGAGGAACTACGAGCAGTACTTC.

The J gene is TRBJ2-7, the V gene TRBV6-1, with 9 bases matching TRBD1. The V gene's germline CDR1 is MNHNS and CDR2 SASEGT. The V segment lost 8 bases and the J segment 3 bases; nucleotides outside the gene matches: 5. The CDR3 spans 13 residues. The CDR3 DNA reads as TGTGCCAGCCACAGGGGGCGGCTCTACGAGCAGTACTTC. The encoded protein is CASHRGRLYEQYF.

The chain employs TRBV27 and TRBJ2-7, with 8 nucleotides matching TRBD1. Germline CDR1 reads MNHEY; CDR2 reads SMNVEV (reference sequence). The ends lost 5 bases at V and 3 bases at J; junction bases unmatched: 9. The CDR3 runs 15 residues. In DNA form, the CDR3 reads TGTGCCAGCAGTCTCCAGGGGGCCGCCGACTACGAGCAGTACTTC. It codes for CASSLQGAADYEQYF.

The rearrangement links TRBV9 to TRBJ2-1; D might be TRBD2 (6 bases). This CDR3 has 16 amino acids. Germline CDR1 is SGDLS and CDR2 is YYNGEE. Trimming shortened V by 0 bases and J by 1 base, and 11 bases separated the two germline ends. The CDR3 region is CASSVAGRGSYNEQFF. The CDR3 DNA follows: TGTGCCAGCAGCGTAGCCGGGCGGGGTTCCTACAATGAGCAGTTCTTC. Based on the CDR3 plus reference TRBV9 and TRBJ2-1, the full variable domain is DSGVTQTPKHLITATGQRVTLRCSPRSGDLSVYWYQQSLDQGLQFLIQYYNGEERAKGNILERFSAQQFPDLHSELNLSSLELGDSALYFCASSVAGRGSYNEQFFGPGTRLTVL.

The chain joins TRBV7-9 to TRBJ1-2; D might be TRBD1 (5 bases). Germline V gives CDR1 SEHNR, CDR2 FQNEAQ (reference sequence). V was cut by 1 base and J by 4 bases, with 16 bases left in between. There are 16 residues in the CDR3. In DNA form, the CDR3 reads TGTGCCAGCAGCTTAGAAACAAGACAGACCTCCTATGGCTACACCTTC. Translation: CASSLETRQTSYGYTF.

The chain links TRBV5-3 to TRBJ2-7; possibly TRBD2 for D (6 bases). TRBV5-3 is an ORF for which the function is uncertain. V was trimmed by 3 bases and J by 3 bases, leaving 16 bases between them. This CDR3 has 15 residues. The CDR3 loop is CARSSPGGFFYEQYF. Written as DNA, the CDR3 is TGTGCCAGAAGCTCTCCCGGGGGTTTCTTCTACGAGCAGTACTTC.

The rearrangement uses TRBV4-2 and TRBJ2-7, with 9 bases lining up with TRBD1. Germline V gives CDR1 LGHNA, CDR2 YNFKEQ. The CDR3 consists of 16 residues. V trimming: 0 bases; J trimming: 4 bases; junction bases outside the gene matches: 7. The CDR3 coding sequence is TGTGCCAGCAGCCAAGACGCGACAGGGGGATCTTACGAGCAGTACTTC. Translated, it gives CASSQDATGGSYEQYF.

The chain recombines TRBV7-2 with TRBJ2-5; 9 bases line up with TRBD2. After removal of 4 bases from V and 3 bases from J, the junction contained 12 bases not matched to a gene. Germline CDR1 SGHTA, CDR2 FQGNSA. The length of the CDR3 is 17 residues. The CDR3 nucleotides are TGTGCCAGCAGCTCAAAGGAGGGACTAGCTTTTAAAGAGACCCAGTACTTC. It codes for CASSSKEGLAFKETQYF.

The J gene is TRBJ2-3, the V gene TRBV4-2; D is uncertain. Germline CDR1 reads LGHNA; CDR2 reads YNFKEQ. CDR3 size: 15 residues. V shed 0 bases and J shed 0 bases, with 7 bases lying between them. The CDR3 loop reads CASSQEALSTDTQYF. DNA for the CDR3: TGTGCCAGCAGCCAAGAAGCCCTAAGCACAGATACGCAGTATTTT.

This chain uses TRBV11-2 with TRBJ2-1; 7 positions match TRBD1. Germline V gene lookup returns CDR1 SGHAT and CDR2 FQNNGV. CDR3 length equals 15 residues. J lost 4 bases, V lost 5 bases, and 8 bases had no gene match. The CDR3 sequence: CASSGRGYTYNEQFF. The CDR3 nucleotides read TGTGCCAGCAGCGGCAGGGGGTACACGTACAATGAGCAGTTCTTC.

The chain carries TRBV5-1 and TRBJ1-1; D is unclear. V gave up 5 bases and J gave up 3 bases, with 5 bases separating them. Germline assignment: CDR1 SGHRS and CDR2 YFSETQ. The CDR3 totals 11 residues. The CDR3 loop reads CASRIDTEAFF. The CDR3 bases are TGCGCCAGCAGGATAGACACTGAAGCTTTCTTT.

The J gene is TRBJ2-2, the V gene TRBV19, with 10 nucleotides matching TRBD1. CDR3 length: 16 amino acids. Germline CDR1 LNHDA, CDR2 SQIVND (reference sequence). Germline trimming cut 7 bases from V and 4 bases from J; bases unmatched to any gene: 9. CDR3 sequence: CASIGIGQGGTGELFF. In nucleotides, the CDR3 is TGTGCCAGTATTGGGATTGGACAGGGGGGCACCGGGGAGCTGTTTTTT.

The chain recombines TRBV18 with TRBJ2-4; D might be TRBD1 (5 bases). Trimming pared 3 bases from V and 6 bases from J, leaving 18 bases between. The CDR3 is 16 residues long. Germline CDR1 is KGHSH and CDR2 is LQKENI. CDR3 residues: CASSPPQGSSGNIQYF. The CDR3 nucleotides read TGTGCCAGCTCACCCCCGCAGGGTAGTAGTGGAAACATTCAGTACTTC.

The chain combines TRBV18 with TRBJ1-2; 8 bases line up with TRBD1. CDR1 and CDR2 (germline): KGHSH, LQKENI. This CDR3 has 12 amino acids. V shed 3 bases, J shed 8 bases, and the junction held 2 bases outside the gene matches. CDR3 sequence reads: CASSPTGEGYTF. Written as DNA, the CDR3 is TGTGCCAGCTCACCGACAGGGGAAGGCTACACCTTC.

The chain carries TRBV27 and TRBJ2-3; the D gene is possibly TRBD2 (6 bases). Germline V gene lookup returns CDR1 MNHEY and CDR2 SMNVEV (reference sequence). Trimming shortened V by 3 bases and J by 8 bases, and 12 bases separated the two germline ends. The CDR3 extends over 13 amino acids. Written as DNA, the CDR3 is TGTGCCAGCAGTTTGTCAGGGCGGGGTACGCAGTATTTT. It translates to CASSLSGRGTQYF.

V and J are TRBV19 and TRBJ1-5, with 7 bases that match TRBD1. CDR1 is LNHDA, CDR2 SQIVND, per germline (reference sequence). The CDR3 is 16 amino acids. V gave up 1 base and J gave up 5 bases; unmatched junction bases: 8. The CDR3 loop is CASSIALTGWDQPQHF. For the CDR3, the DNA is TGTGCCAGTAGTATAGCCCTGACAGGGTGGGATCAGCCCCAGCATTTT.

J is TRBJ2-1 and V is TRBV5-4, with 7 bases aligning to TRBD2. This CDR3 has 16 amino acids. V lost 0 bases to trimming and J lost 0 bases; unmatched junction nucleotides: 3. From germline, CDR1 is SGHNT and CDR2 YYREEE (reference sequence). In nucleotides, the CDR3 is TGTGCCAGCAGCTTGGTTGGGGGGGGCTCCTACAATGAGCAGTTCTTC. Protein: CASSLVGGGSYNEQFF. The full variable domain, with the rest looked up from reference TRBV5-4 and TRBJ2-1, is ETGVTQSPTHLIKTRGQQVTLRCSSQSGHNTVSWYQQALGQGPQFIFQYYREEENGRGNFPPRFSGLQFPNYSSELNVNALELDDSALYLCASSLVGGGSYNEQFFGPGTRLTVL.